The T cell receptor beta chain described here comes from a study of identifying expanded T cells in peripheral blood. Study outcomes and limitations: Over approximately two and four weeks, about 15 and 18 clones changed, versus 1.2 between replicates. Two-week clone count variance significantly increased as total template count grew.

CDR3 length: 14 amino acids. Germline values: CDR1 MNHNY, CDR2 SVGAGI (reference sequence). V lost 2 bases and J lost 5; bases outside the gene matches: 3. The protocol was immunoSEQ multiplex PCR, while the TCRdb copy is restricted to in-frame clones and leaves out a portion. The sample has 60,000 to 70,000 clones; about four fifths are singletons. No infections or other immune events were documented during collection. In this sample, this clone turned up a few times. Its specificity is not known. This receptor was taken from a person aged 18 to 75 in good health. V is TRBV6-6 and J is TRBJ2-1; 7 bases fit TRBD1. Sample: blood. The CDR3 coding sequence is TGTGCCAGCAGTTACCTCGGGACAGACAATGAGCAGTTCTTC. As protein: CASSYLGTDNEQFF.